This T cell receptor beta chain stems from a study of blood T cell repertoires in COVID-19. At the level of the study: T cells, B-cell-depleted T cells, or PBMCs provided the cDNA or gDNA that served as material.

Original analysis: Amplifying reference gene primers gave estimates of nucleated cell counts. Some clones are missing from TCRdb's copy, which holds only in-frame ones; the method was immunoSEQ multiplex PCR. That table is the source of V, J and clone size, and D and trimming were worked out from the DNA. This table holds around 250,000 clones, around 84% found once. The V end lost 1 base, the J end lost 0 bases, and 14 bases lay between the germline ends. Germline CDR1 and CDR2: LGHNA and YNFKEQ. This CDR3 is built from 17 residues. Material: PBMCs or T cells enriched from blood (not recorded which). The chain links TRBV4-2 to TRBJ2-3, with D possibly TRBD2 on 6 matching bases. The receptor's source is a man younger than 35 who had recovered from COVID-19. The CDR3 coding sequence is TGTGCCAGCAGCCAAGGAAATAGCGGTACTAGCACAGATACGCAGTATTTT. It encodes CASSQGNSGTSTDTQYF.